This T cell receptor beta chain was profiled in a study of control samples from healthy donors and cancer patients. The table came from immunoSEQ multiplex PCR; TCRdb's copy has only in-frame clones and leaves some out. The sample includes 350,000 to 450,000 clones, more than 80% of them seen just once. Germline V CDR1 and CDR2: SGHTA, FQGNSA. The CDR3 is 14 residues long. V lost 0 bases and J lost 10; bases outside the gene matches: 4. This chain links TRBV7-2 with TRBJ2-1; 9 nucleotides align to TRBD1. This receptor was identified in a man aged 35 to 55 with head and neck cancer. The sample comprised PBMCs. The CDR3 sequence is CASSLAQGQGEQFF. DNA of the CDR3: TGTGCCAGCAGCTTAGCGCAGGGACAGGGCGAGCAGTTCTTC. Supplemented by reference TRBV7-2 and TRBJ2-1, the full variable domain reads GAGVSQSPSNKVTEKGKDVELRCDPISGHTALYWYRQSLGQGLEFLIYFQGNSAPDKSGLPSDRFSAERTGGSVSTLTIQRTQQEDSAVYLCASSLAQGQGEQFFGPGTRLTVL.